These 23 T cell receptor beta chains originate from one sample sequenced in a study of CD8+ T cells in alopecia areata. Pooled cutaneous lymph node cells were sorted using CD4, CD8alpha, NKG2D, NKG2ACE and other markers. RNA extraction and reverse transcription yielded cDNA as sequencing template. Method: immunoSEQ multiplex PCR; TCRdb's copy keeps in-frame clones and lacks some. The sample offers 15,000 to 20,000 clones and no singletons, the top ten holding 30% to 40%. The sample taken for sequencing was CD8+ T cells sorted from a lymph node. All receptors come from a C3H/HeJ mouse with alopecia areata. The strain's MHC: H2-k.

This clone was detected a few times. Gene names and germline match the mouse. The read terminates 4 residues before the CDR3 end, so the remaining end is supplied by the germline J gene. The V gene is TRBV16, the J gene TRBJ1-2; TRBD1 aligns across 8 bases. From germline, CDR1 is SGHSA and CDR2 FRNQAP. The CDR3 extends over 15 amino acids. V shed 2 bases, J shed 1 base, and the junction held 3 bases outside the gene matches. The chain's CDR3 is CASSLTGTGNSDYTF. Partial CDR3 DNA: TGTGCAAGCAGCTTAACAGGGACAGGAAACTCC.

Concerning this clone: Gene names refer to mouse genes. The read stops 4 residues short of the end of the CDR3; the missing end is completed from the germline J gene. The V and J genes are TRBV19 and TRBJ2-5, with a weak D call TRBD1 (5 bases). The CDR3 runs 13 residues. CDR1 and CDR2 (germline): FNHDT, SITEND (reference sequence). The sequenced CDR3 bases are TGTGCCAGCAGTAGCAGGGTGGGAGAC. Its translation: CASSSRVGD. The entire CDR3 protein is CASSSRVGDTQYF.

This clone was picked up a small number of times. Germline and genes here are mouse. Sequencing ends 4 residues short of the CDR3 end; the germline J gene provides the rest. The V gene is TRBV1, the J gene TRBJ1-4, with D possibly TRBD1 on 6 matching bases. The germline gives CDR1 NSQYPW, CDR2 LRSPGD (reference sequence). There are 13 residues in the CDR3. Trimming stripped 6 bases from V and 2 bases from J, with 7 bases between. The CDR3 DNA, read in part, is TGCACCTGCAGAGGGACATCCAACGAA. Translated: CTCRGTSNE. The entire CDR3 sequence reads CTCRGTSNERLFF.

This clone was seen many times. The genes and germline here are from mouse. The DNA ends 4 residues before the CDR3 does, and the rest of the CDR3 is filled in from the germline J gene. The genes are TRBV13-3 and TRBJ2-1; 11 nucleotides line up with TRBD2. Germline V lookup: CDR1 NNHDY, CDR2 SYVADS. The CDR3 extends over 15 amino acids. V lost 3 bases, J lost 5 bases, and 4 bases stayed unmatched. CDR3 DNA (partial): TGTGCCAGCAGTGGGGAGGGACTGGGGGATGCT. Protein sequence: CASSGEGLGDA. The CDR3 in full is CASSGEGLGDAEQFF.

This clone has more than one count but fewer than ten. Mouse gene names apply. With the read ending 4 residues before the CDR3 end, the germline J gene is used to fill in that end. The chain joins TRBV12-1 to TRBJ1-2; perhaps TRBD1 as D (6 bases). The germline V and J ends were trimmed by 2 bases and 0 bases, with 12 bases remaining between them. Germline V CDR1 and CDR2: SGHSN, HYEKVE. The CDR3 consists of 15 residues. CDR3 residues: CASSPPGQPNSDYTF. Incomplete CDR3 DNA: TGTGCCAGCTCTCCTCCGGGACAACCAAACTCC.

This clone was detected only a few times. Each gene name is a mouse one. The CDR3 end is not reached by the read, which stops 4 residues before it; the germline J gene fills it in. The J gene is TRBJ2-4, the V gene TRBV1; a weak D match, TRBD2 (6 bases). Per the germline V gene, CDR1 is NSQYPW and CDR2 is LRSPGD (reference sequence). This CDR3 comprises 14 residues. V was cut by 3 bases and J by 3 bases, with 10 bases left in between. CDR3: CTCSAPWGQNTLYF. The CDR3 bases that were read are TGCACCTGCAGTGCCCCCTGGGGCCAAAAC. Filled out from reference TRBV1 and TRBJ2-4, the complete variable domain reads VTLLEQNPRWRLVPRGQAVNLRCILKNSQYPWMSWYQQDLQKQLQWLFTLRSPGDKEVKSLPGADYLATRVTDTELRLQVANMSQGRTLYCTCSAPWGQNTLYFGAGTRLSVL.

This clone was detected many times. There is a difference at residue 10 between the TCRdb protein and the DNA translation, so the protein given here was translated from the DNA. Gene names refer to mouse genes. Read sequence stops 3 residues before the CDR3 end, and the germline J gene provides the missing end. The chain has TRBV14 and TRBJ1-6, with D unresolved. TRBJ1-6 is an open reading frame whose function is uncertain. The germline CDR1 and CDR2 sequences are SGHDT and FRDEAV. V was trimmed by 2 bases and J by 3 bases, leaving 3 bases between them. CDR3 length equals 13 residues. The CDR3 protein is CASSLHYNSPLYF. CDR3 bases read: TGTGCCAGCAGTTTACACTATAATTCGCCC.

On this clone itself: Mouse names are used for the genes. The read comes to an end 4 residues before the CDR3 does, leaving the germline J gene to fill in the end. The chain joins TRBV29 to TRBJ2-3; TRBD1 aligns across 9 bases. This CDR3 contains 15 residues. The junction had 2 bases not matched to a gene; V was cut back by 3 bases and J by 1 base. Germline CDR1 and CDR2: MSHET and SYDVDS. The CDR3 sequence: CASSFRDRGAETLYF. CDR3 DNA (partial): TGTGCTAGCAGTTTTCGGGACAGGGGTGCAGAA.

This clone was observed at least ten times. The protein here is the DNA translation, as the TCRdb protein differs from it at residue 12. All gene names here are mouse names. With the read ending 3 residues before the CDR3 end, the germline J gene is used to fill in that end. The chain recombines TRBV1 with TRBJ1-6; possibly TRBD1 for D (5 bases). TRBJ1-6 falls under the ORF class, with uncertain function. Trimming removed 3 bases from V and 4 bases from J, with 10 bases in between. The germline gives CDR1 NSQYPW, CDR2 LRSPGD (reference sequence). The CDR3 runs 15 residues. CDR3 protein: CTCSAPREYNSPLYF. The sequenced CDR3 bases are TGCACCTGCAGTGCCCCCAGGGAGTATAATTCGCCC.

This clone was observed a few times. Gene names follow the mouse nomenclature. The sequenced CDR3 bases are TGCACCTGCAGTGGGACTGGGGGGGCGTATTAT. Amino acids: CTCSGTGGAYY. In full, the CDR3 is CTCSGTGGAYYEQYF. V usage is TRBV1 and J usage is TRBJ2-7; TRBD2 agrees at 13 bases. The CDR3 end lies 4 residues beyond the end of the read and is filled in from the germline J gene. CDR3 length: 15 amino acids. The germline V gene encodes CDR1 NSQYPW and CDR2 LRSPGD (reference sequence).

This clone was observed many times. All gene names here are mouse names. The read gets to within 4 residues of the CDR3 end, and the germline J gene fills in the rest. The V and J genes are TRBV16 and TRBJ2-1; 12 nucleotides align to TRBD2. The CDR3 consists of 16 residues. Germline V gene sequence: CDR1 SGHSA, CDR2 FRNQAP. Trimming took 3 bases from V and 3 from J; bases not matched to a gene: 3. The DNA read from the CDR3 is TGTGCAAGCAGCTTGAGACTGGGGGGGCGCTATGCT. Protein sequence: CASSLRLGGRYA. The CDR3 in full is CASSLRLGGRYAEQFF.

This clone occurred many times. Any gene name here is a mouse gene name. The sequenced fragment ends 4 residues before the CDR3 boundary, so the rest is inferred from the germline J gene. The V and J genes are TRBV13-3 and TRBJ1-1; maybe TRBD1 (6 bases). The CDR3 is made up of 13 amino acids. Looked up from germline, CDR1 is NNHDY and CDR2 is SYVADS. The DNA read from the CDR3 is TGTGCCAGCAGTGAGAGACAGGATTTA. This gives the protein CASSERQDL. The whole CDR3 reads CASSERQDLEVFF.

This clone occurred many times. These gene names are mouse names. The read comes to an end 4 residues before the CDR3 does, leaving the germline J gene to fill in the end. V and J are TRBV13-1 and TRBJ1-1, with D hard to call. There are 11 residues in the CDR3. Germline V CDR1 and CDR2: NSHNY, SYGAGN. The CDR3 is CASSGSAEVFF. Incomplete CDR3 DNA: TGTGCCAGCAGTGGCTCAGCA.

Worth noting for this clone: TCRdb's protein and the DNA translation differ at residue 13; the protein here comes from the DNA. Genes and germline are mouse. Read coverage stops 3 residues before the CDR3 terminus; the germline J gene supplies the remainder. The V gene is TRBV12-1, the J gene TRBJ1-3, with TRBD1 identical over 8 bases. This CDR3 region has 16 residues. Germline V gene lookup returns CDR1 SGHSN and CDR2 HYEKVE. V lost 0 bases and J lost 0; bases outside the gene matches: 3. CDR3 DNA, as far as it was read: TGTGCCAGCTCTCTCGGGCAGGGGGCTTCTGGAAATACG. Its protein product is CASSLGQGASGNT. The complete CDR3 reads CASSLGQGASGNTLYF.

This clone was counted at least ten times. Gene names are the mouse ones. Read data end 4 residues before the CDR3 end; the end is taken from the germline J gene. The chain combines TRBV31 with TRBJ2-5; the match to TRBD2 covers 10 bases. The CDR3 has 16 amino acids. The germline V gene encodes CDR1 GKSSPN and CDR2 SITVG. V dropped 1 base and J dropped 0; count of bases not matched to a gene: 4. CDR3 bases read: TGTGCCTGGAGTCCCGGGACTGGGGATAACCAAGAC. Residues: CAWSPGTGDNQD. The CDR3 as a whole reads CAWSPGTGDNQDTQYF.

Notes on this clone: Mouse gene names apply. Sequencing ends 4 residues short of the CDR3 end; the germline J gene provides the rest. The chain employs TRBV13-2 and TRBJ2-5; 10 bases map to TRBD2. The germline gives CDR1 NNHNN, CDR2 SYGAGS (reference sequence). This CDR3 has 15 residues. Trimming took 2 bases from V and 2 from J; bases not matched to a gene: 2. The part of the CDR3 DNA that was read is TGTGCCAGCGGTGACCGGGACTGGGGCCAAGAC. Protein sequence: CASGDRDWGQD. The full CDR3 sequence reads CASGDRDWGQDTQYF.

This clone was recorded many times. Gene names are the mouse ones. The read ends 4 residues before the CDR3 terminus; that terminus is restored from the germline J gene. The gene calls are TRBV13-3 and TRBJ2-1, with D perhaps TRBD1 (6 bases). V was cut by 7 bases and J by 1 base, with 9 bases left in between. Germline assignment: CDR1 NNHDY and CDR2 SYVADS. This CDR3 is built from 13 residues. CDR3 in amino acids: CASLGQNYAEQFF. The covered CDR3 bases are TGTGCCAGCTTAGGACAGAACTATGCT.

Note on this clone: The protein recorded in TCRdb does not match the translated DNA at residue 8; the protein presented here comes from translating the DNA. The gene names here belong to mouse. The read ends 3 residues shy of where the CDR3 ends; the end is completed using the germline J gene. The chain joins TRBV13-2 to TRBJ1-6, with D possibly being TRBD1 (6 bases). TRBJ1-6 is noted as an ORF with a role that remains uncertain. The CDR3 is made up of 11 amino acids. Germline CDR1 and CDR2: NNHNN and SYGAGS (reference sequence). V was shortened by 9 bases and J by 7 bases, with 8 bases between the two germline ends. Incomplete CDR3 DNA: TGTGCCAACACAGGGAATTCGCCC. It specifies CANTGNSP. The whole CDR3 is CANTGNSPLYF.

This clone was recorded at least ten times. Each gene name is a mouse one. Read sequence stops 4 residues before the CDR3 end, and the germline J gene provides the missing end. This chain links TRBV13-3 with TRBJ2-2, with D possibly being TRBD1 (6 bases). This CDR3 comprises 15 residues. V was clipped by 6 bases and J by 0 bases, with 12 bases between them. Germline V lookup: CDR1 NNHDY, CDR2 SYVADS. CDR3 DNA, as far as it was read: TGTGCCAGCACCGCCGGGACAACAAACACCGGG. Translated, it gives CASTAGTTNTG. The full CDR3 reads CASTAGTTNTGQLYF.

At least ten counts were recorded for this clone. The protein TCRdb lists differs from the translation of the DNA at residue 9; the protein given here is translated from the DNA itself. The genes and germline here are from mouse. The CDR3 loop reads CAAGGSGNTLYF. CDR3 DNA, as far as it was read: TGTGCCGCAGGGGGATCTGGAAATACG. This chain uses TRBV14 with TRBJ1-3; 7 bases are shared with TRBD1. The CDR3 extends 3 residues past the end of the read, so its final part is completed from the germline J gene. Per germline, CDR1 SGHDT and CDR2 FRDEAV. With 10 bases clipped from V and 1 base from J, the junction kept 2 bases outside the gene matches. There are 12 residues in the CDR3.

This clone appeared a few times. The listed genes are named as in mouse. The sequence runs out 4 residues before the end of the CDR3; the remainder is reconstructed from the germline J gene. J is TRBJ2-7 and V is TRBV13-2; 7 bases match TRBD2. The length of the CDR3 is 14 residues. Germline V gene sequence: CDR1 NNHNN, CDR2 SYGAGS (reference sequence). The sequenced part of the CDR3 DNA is TGTGCCAGCGGTGATAACACTGGGGTGTAT. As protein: CASGDNTGVY. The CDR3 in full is CASGDNTGVYEQYF.

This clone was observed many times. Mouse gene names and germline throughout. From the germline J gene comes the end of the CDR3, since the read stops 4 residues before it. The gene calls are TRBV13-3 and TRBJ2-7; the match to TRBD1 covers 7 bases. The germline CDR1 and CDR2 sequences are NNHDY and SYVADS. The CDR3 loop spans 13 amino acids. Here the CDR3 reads CASRNPGQYEQYF. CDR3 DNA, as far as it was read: TGTGCCAGCAGAAACCCGGGACAGTAT.

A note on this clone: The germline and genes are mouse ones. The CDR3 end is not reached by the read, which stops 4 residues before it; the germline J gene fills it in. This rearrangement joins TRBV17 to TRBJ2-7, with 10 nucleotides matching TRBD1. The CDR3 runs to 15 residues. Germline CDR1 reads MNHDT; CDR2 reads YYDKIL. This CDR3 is CASSRGPGQGHEQYF. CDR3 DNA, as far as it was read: TGTGCTAGCAGTAGAGGTCCGGGACAGGGGCAT.